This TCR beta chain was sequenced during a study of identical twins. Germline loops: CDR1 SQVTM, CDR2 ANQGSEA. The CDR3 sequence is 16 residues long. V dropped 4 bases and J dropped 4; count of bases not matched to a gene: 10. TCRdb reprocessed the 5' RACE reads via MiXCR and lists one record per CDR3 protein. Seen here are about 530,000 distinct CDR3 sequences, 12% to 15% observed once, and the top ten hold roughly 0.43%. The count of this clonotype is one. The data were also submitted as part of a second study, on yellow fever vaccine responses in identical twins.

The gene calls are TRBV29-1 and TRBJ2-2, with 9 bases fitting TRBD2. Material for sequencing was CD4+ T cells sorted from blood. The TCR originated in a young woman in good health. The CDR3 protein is CSVGGSGSVSTGELFF. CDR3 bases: TGCAGCGTTGGGGGTAGCGGGAGTGTCAGCACCGGGGAGCTGTTTTTT.